What follows are 14 T cell receptor beta chains derived from one specimen sequenced in a study of radiation and T cells in renal cell carcinoma. Some clones are missing from TCRdb's copy, which holds only in-frame ones; the method was immunoSEQ multiplex PCR. The sample records 70,000 to 100,000 clones, just over 85% being singletons. Time point here: blood 2 weeks post-SBRT. Treatment in this sample: 15 Gy SBRT to primary tumor, nephrectomy 4 weeks later. Source: blood, taken from a patient whose treatment included radiotherapy and nephrectomy. These receptor sequences come from a woman between 45 and 60 years old with renal cell carcinoma.

This clone came up a few times. The rearrangement joins TRBV18 to TRBJ2-1; D uncertain. CDR1 is KGHSH, CDR2 LQKENI, per germline. V lost 5 bases and J 5 bases, leaving 13 bases between the germline ends. This CDR3 comprises 14 residues. The CDR3 region is CASSRASSNNEQFF. The CDR3 DNA reads as TGTGCCAGCTCAAGGGCGAGTTCTAACAATGAGCAGTTCTTC.

This rearrangement joins TRBV7-2 to TRBJ2-7; D unclear. The CDR3 is 14 amino acids. Germline V gene data show CDR1 as SGHTA and CDR2 as FQGNSA. V shed 1 base and J shed 5 bases, with 12 bases lying between them. The CDR3 DNA reads as TGTGCCAGCAGCTTAGACAAAAACTACAACGAGCAGTACTTC. Amino acid sequence: CASSLDKNYNEQYF.

This chain joins TRBV6-6 and TRBJ2-5; no firm D call. V was clipped by 2 bases and J by 5 bases, with 12 bases between them. The V gene's germline CDR1 is MNHNY and CDR2 SVGAGI (reference sequence). The CDR3 runs 14 residues. The CDR3 reads CASSYPVNGETQYF. CDR3 bases: TGTGCCAGCAGTTACCCGGTTAACGGGGAGACCCAGTACTTC.

This rearrangement joins TRBV11-2 to TRBJ1-3; 7 bases map to TRBD1. The CDR3 spans 15 residues. The junction had 4 bases not matched to a gene; V was cut back by 1 base and J by 4 bases. Germline CDR1 is SGHAT and CDR2 is FQNNGV. As DNA, the CDR3 is TGTGCCAGCAGCTTAGGACAGGGCGTCGGAAACACCATATATTTT. Encoded protein: CASSLGQGVGNTIYF.

V gene TRBV19 combines with J gene TRBJ2-7, with D possibly called TRBD1 or TRBD2 (5 bases each). CDR1 LNHDA and CDR2 SQIVND come from the germline V gene (reference sequence). V lost 8 bases to trimming and J lost 6 bases, with 8 bases between them. The CDR3 is 10 amino acids. The CDR3 bases are TGTGCCAGTGGGGACGGCGAGCAGTACTTC. Amino acid sequence: CASGDGEQYF. Full variable domain (remainder filled in from reference TRBV19 and TRBJ2-7): DGGITQSPKYLFRKEGQNVTLSCEQNLNHDAMYWYRQDPGQGLRLIYYSQIVNDFQKGDIAEGYSVSREKKESFPLTVTSAQKNPTAFYLCASGDGEQYFGPGTRLTVT.

J is TRBJ2-1 and V is TRBV9; D is ambiguous. Trimming left V 0 bases short and J 7 bases short, with 14 bases between. CDR3 length: 15 amino acids. Germline V gives CDR1 SGDLS, CDR2 YYNGEE. CDR3 loop: CASSVEASFFNEQFF. Written as DNA, the CDR3 is TGTGCCAGCAGCGTAGAAGCCAGCTTTTTTAATGAGCAGTTCTTC.

The rearrangement joins TRBV4-3 to TRBJ2-1; 12 bases fit TRBD1. With V trimmed by 0 bases and J by 8 bases, 5 bases remained unmatched. This CDR3 contains 16 residues. CDR1 and CDR2 from the germline V gene are LGHNA and YSLEER. The CDR3 loop reads CASSQDPGQGAHEQFF. DNA of the CDR3: TGCGCCAGCAGCCAAGATCCGGGACAGGGGGCCCATGAGCAGTTCTTC.

V usage is TRBV28 and J usage is TRBJ1-2; tentatively, D is TRBD1 (5 bases). The CDR3 spans 14 residues. V gave up 2 bases and J gave up 4 bases, with 11 bases separating them. CDR1 is MDHEN, CDR2 SYDVKM, per germline. CDR3 DNA sequence: TGTGCCAGCAGTTTAGGCGGGGGACTCTATGGCTACACCTTC. As protein: CASSLGGGLYGYTF.

The chain joins TRBV5-1 to TRBJ1-1; no clear D gene. Deletions cut 1 base from V and 3 bases from J, with 13 bases between. The CDR3 extends over 15 amino acids. Germline values: CDR1 SGHRS, CDR2 YFSETQ. CDR3 protein: CASSLYTPEDTEAFF. The CDR3 DNA reads TGCGCCAGCAGCTTGTACACCCCGGAGGACACTGAAGCTTTCTTT.

The V call is TRBV4-3, the J call TRBJ1-4, with a weak D call TRBD1 (6 bases). CDR1 is LGHNA and CDR2 is YSLEER in the germline V gene. The length of the CDR3 is 17 residues. Deletions cut 1 base from V and 4 bases from J, with 16 bases between. The DNA of the CDR3 is TGCGCCAGCAGCCAAGCCCCCCGGGGGGGCATTAATGAAAAACTGTTTTTT. Translating it yields CASSQAPRGGINEKLFF.

CDR3 DNA: TGTGCCAGCAGCCCAGCCGGCAATCAGCCCCAGCATTTT. This translates into CASSPAGNQPQHF. This sequence joins TRBV5-4 and TRBJ1-5; no firm D call. Germline loops: CDR1 SGHNT, CDR2 YYREEE (reference sequence). This CDR3 is built from 13 residues. Deletions cut 4 bases from V and 2 bases from J, with 7 bases between.

This chain connects TRBV19 to TRBJ2-7; 10 nucleotides align to TRBD2. J was trimmed by 5 bases and V by 3 bases; bases with no gene match: 7. The germline CDR1 and CDR2 sequences are LNHDA and SQIVND (reference sequence). The CDR3 covers 15 residues. CDR3 in DNA: TGTGCCAGTAGTATCGATAGCGGGGGGTTTGACGAGCAGTACTTC. Amino acid sequence: CASSIDSGGFDEQYF.

The chain has TRBV5-5 and TRBJ2-3; D remains unclear. Trimming took off 1 base at V and 3 bases at J, with 12 bases between the two ends. In germline, CDR1 is SGHKS, CDR2 YYEKEE (reference sequence). The CDR3 has 15 residues. DNA of the CDR3: TGTGCCAGCAGCTTGTTGTGGGGTAGGACAGATACGCAGTATTTT. Amino acid sequence: CASSLLWGRTDTQYF.

The chain's CDR3 is CATKRGSTDTQYF. The CDR3 region has the DNA TGTGCCACGAAAAGGGGGAGCACAGATACGCAGTATTTT. The gene calls are TRBV6-7 and TRBJ2-3, with TRBD1 as a possible D gene (6 bases). TRBV6-7 qualifies as an ORF whose function is uncertain. The CDR3 covers 13 residues. V shed 10 bases and J shed 0 bases, with 11 bases lying between them.